Each of the 5 T cell receptor beta chains below was sequenced from the same sample in a study of CD8 T cells in ankylosing spondylitis. Their recognized antigens are unknown. TCRdb ran MiXCR on the 5' RACE reads and lists one entry per CDR3 protein. The sample holds some 700,000 distinct CDR3 sequences, roughly 19% seen once. Findings of the study overall: Roughly eight highly homologous variants formed a TCR beta motif that appeared characteristic of ankylosing spondylitis blood.

Sequenced: blood, either unsorted or a sorted T cell fraction (not recorded which). The receptors stem from a male donor with ankylosing spondylitis.

V and J are TRBV20-1 and TRBJ1-3, with D perhaps matching TRBD1 (6 bases). The V gene's germline CDR1 is DFQATT and CDR2 SNEGSKA (reference sequence). The V end lost 6 bases, the J end lost 4 bases, and 16 bases lay between the germline ends. This CDR3 region has 14 residues. The CDR3 here is CSARGIGLGNTIYF. For the CDR3, the DNA is TGCAGTGCCAGGGGAATAGGATTGGGAAACACCATATATTTT.

A few counts support this clonotype. V usage is TRBV12-3 or TRBV12-4 and J usage is TRBJ2-1; 12 nucleotides align to TRBD2. This CDR3 is 14 amino acids long. The junction had 5 bases not matched to a gene; V was cut back by 7 bases and J by 7 bases. Here the CDR3 DNA reads TGTGCCAGCAACCTAGCGGGGGGGGGAAATGAGCAGTTCTTC. As protein: CASNLAGGGNEQFF.

The table lists this clonotype with a few counts. This chain uses TRBV6-5 with TRBJ2-4; D unclear. The CDR3 has 15 amino acids. Germline CDR1 reads MNHEY; CDR2 reads SVGAGI. Trimming left V 4 bases short and J 0 bases short, with 10 bases between. In DNA form, the CDR3 reads TGTGCCAGCAGTTTGGGTGCAGAAGCCAAAAACATTCAGTACTTC. Translated: CASSLGAEAKNIQYF.

This clonotype was counted between two and nine times. The V call is TRBV7-9, the J call TRBJ2-1; D is possibly TRBD1 (5 bases). The ends were cut back, 9 bases at V and 8 bases at J, with 20 bases in the middle. The CDR3 sequence is 14 residues long. Per the germline V gene, CDR1 is SEHNR and CDR2 is FQNEAQ (reference sequence). This CDR3 is CASTLGVGFDEQFF. Written as DNA, the CDR3 is TGTGCCAGTACCCTAGGGGTCGGTTTCGATGAGCAGTTCTTC.

This clonotype has more than one count but fewer than ten. The J gene is TRBJ1-2, the V gene TRBV6-1; possibly TRBD1 for D (6 bases). The CDR3 covers 18 residues. Germline assignment: CDR1 MNHNS and CDR2 SASEGT. Trimming stripped 8 bases from V and 4 bases from J, with 29 bases between. The CDR3 protein is CASVRSVVTGTQGYGYTF. The CDR3 coding sequence is TGTGCCAGCGTCAGGTCGGTGGTTACAGGGACCCAGGGCTATGGCTACACCTTC.